Below are 2 T cell receptor beta chains sequenced from a single sample in a study of cytomegalovirus exposure and HLA in healthy donors. PCR employed 60 Vbeta and 13 Jbeta primers. Only in-frame clones appear in the TCRdb table, and some are missing; sequencing was by immunoSEQ multiplex PCR. The sample contains 150,000 or so clones, approximately 80% of which appear only once. Source material: PBMCs. These receptors were taken from a woman between 40 and 55 years old in good health and CMV-seronegative.

This clone turned up a few times. The chain recombines TRBV19 with TRBJ1-2; D unclear. CDR3 length: 14 amino acids. Per the germline V gene, CDR1 is LNHDA and CDR2 is SQIVND (reference sequence). Trimming removed 0 bases at V and 3 bases at J, with 8 bases between. CDR3 sequence (DNA): TGTGCCAGTAGTATAGATCTGAGGGACTATGGCTACACCTTC. It translates to CASSIDLRDYGYTF.

This clone was recorded only once. The chain uses TRBV7-2 and TRBJ2-3, with 11 positions matching TRBD2. There are 17 residues in the CDR3. Germline CDR1 SGHTA, CDR2 FQGNSA. V lost 5 bases and J lost 9; bases outside the gene matches: 16. CDR3 sequence reads: CASSNPALAGGSGTQYF. CDR3 coding DNA: TGTGCCAGCAGCAACCCCGCCCTAGCGGGAGGATCCGGGACGCAGTATTTT.